What follows describes a single TCR beta chain. V shed 10 bases, J shed 5 bases, and the junction held 8 bases outside the gene matches. The CDR3 consists of 13 residues. From germline, CDR1 is SGHTA and CDR2 FQGTGA. The data stem from a study of long-term antiretroviral therapy in people with HIV. Researchers report immunoSEQ v3.0 was run at survey level. Generated by immunoSEQ multiplex PCR, the TCRdb table keeps only in-frame clones and is missing some. Of 25,000 to 35,000 clones listed, approximately 91% are singletons. Sample: unsorted PBMCs, taken 3.1 years after starting antiretroviral therapy. The chain carries TRBV7-3 and TRBJ1-5; 7 positions agree with TRBD1. The origin of this receptor is a man aged 18 to 30 with HIV. The CDR3 protein is CATADRAYQPQHF. In nucleotides, the CDR3 is TGTGCCACCGCAGACAGGGCCTATCAGCCCCAGCATTTT.